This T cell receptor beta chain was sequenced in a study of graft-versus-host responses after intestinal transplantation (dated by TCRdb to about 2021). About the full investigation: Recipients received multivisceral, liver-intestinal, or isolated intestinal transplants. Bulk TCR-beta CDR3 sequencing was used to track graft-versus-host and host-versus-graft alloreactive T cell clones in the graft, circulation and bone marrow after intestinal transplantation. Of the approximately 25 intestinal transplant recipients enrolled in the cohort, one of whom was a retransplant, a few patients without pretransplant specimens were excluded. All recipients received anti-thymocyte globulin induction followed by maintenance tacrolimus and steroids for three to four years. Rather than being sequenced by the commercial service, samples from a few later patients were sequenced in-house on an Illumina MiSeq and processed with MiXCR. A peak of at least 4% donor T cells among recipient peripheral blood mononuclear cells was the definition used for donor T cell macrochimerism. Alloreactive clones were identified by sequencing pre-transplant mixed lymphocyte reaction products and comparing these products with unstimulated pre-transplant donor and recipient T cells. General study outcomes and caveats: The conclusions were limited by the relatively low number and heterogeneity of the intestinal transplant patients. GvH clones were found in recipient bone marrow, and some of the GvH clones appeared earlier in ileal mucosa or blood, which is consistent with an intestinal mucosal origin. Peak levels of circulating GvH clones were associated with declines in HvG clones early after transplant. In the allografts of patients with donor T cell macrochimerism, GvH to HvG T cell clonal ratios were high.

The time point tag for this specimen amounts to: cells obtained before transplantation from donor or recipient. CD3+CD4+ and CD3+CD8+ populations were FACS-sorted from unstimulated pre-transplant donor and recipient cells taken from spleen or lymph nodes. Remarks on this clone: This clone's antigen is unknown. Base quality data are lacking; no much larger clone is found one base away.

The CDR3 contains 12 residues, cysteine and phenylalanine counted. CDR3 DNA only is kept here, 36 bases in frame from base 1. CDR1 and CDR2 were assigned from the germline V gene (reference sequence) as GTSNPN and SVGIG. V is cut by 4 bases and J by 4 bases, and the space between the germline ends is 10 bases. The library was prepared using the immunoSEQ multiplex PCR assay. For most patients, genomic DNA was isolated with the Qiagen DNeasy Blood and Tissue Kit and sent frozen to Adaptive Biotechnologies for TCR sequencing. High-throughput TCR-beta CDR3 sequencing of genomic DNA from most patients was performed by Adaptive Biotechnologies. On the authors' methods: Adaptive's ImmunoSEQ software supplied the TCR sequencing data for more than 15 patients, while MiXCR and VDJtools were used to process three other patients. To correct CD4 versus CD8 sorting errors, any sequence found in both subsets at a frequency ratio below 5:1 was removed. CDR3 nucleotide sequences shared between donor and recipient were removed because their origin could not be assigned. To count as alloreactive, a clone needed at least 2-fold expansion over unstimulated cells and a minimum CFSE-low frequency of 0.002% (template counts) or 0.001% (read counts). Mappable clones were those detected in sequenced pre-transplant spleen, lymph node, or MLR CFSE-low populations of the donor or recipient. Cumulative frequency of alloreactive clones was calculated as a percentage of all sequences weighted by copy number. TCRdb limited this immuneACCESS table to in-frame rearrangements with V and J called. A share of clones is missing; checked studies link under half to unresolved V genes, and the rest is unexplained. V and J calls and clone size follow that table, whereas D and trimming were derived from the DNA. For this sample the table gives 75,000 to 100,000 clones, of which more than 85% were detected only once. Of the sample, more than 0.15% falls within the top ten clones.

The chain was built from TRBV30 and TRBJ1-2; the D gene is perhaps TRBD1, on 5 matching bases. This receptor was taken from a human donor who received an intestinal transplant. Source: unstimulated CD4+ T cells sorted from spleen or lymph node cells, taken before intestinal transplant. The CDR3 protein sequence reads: CAWIRGFYGYTF. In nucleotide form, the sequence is TGTGCCTGGATCCGGGGGTTCTATGGCTACACCTTC.